Listed here are 23 T cell receptor beta chains from one sample, sequenced in a study of blood T cells in healthy people across ages. Alongside a J-beta primer mix, a sample-barcoded 5' primer served in a second PCR lasting roughly 7 to 12 cycles. TCRdb reanalysed the 5' RACE reads using MiXCR and keeps one entry per CDR3 protein. This sample has fewer than 800,000 distinct CDR3 sequences, with 25% found just once. Another study also made use of these data, one on T cells of mothers and their children.

The sample comprised blood. All receptors come from a boy aged 5-17 years in good health.

In this sample, this clonotype turned up a few times. This chain connects TRBV4-3 to TRBJ2-1, with 10 bases that match TRBD2. Germline CDR1 is LGHNA and CDR2 is YSLEER. With 2 bases clipped from V and 5 bases from J, the junction kept 3 bases outside the gene matches. There are 15 residues in the CDR3. The CDR3 reads CASSQTGTSDNEQFF. The CDR3 nucleotides are TGCGCCAGCAGCCAAACCGGGACTAGCGACAATGAGCAGTTCTTC.

The V call is TRBV4-3, the J call TRBJ2-2, with D hard to call. The CDR3 has 13 residues. Trimming stripped 1 base from V and 6 bases from J, with 6 bases between. The germline V gene encodes CDR1 LGHNA and CDR2 YSLEER. The CDR3 region is CASSQGDSGELFF. For the CDR3, the DNA is TGCGCCAGCAGCCAAGGGGATTCCGGGGAGCTGTTTTTT.

This clonotype showed up just a few times. This chain uses TRBV15 with TRBJ2-7; D might be TRBD1 (5 bases). Germline assignment: CDR1 LNHNV and CDR2 YYDKDF (reference sequence). With 0 bases removed from V and 5 bases from J, the gap between germline ends came to 11 bases. The length of the CDR3 is 14 residues. The CDR3 protein is CATSREAQGDEQYF. CDR3 sequence (DNA): TGTGCCACCAGCAGAGAAGCCCAGGGCGACGAGCAGTACTTC.

This clonotype has just a few counts. The CDR3 bases are TGTGCCAGCAGGGCTTCCGGCGGAGTGGGGATAGATACGCAGTATTTT. Translated, it gives CASRASGGVGIDTQYF. The chain has TRBV11-3 and TRBJ2-3; D is unresolved. This CDR3 comprises 16 residues. V was cut by 6 bases and J by 5 bases, with 21 bases left in between. The germline CDR1 and CDR2 sequences are SGHNT and YENEEA.

In its sample, this clonotype was seen a few times. This chain joins TRBV18 and TRBJ1-6; D may be TRBD1 (6 bases). Germline V gene data show CDR1 as KGHSH and CDR2 as LQKENI. This CDR3 is built from 15 residues. The ends were cut back, 2 bases at V and 5 bases at J, with 10 bases in the middle. CDR3 residues: CASSPTGIHNSPLHF. The CDR3 DNA follows: TGTGCCAGCTCACCAACAGGGATACATAATTCACCCCTCCACTTT.

The genes are TRBV4-2 and TRBJ2-5; TRBD2 agrees at 8 bases. The J call may be mistaken, given a closer DNA end match to TRBJ2-7. The CDR3 length is 15 residues. Looked up from germline, CDR1 is LGHNA and CDR2 is YNFKEQ. For the CDR3, the DNA is TGTGCCAGCAGCCAAGAACTAGCGGTTTACTACGAGCAGTACTTC. The encoded protein is CASSQELAVYYEQYF.

The chain combines TRBV10-3 with TRBJ2-4; 7 bases align to TRBD2. The CDR3 is made up of 16 amino acids. The germline CDR1 and CDR2 sequences are ENHRY and SYGVKD. V shed 3 bases, J shed 5 bases, and the junction held 10 bases outside the gene matches. CDR3 region: CAISEAAGVSQNIQYF. DNA of the CDR3: TGTGCCATCAGTGAAGCGGCGGGAGTATCCCAAAACATTCAGTACTTC.

This clonotype appeared a few times. DNA for the CDR3: TGCAGCGCAAGCACCGGACAGGGTGGCAATCAGCCCCAGCATTTT. It yields the protein CSASTGQGGNQPQHF. V gene TRBV29-1 combines with J gene TRBJ1-5; TRBD1 agrees at 8 bases. Germline CDR1 and CDR2: SQVTM and ANQGSEA. This CDR3 spans 15 amino acids. V lost 7 bases and J lost 2; bases outside the gene matches: 10.

The chain has TRBV29-1 and TRBJ2-1, with D possibly matching TRBD2 (5 bases). Germline values: CDR1 SQVTM, CDR2 ANQGSEA. Trimming took off 2 bases at V and 10 bases at J, with 6 bases between the two ends. The CDR3 length is 10 residues. The CDR3 sequence: CSVERLEQFF. In DNA form, the CDR3 reads TGCAGCGTTGAACGACTAGAGCAGTTCTTC.

CDR3 in amino acids: CSTRQGESTGELFF. CDR3 sequence (DNA): TGCAGCACCCGACAGGGGGAGAGCACCGGGGAGCTGTTTTTT. The rearrangement joins TRBV29-1 to TRBJ2-2, with 9 positions matching TRBD1. Germline assignment: CDR1 SQVTM and CDR2 ANQGSEA. The length of the CDR3 is 14 residues. Trimming removed 8 bases from V and 4 bases from J; junction bases left unmatched: 8.

In its sample, this clonotype was seen a few times. The conserved phenylalanine or tryptophan is not found at the CDR3 terminus, so this likely reflects a read error. The chain combines TRBV18 with TRBJ2-5; 7 bases are a match to TRBD2. The germline V gene has CDR1 KGHSH and CDR2 LQKENI. The CDR3 is 17 residues long. Trimming cost V 3 bases and J 5 bases; bases outside gene matches: 15. The CDR3 sequence: CASSPRASGAGWETQYL. The CDR3 DNA follows: TGTGCCAGCTCACCTCGGGCTAGCGGAGCAGGATGGGAGACCCAGTACCTC.

The chain uses TRBV3-1 and TRBJ2-7; 11 positions match TRBD1. Germline CDR1 is LGHDT and CDR2 is YNNKEL (reference sequence). The V and J ends lost 4 bases and 3 bases, in that order; junction bases with no gene match: 2. This CDR3 contains 14 residues. The CDR3 reads CASSRGTGGYEQYF. CDR3 coding DNA: TGTGCCAGCAGCCGTGGGACAGGGGGCTACGAGCAGTACTTC.

The chain carries TRBV5-1 and TRBJ1-4, with 11 positions matching TRBD1. Germline trimming cut 0 bases from V and 8 bases from J; bases unmatched to any gene: 6. CDR1 is SGHRS, CDR2 YFSETQ, per germline. The CDR3 is 16 residues long. The CDR3 loop is CASSLDGTGGSEKLFF. The CDR3 DNA reads TGCGCCAGCAGCTTGGACGGGACAGGGGGTTCGGAAAAACTGTTTTTT.

This clonotype showed up just a few times. This CDR3 reads CSAREEGAANTEAFF. Written as DNA, the CDR3 is TGCAGTGCTAGAGAAGAGGGGGCGGCAAACACTGAAGCTTTCTTT. The chain uses TRBV20-1 and TRBJ1-1; TRBD1 matches 7 bases. Germline CDR1 DFQATT, CDR2 SNEGSKA (reference sequence). The CDR3 extends over 15 amino acids. J gave up 2 bases and V 0 bases, and 6 bases lay outside the gene matches.

V gene TRBV27 combines with J gene TRBJ2-3, with 11 bases lining up with TRBD2. This CDR3 has 16 amino acids. J lost 4 bases, V lost 4 bases, and 7 bases had no gene match. Germline CDR1 is MNHEY and CDR2 is SMNVEV (reference sequence). The CDR3 DNA is TGTGCCAGCAGTTCACTCTTAGCGGGGGGGCCAGATACGCAGTATTTT. Protein: CASSSLLAGGPDTQYF.

This clonotype showed up just a few times. The chain employs TRBV6-6 and TRBJ1-5, with TRBD1 as a possible D gene (5 bases). Germline CDR1 is MNHNY and CDR2 is SVGAGI (reference sequence). Trimming removed 4 bases from V and 4 bases from J, with 11 bases in between. The CDR3 contains 14 residues. The CDR3 bases are TGTGCCAGCAGTTGGGGCGGGTCGAATCAGCCCCAGCATTTT. Protein sequence: CASSWGGSNQPQHF.

This clonotype has a handful of counts. The chain couples TRBV9 to TRBJ1-6; D is unclear. The germline V gene has CDR1 SGDLS and CDR2 YYNGEE. This CDR3 contains 12 residues. V was shortened by 2 bases and J by 10 bases, with 7 bases between the two germline ends. For the CDR3, the DNA is TGTGCCAGCAGCGTGTCGGGCTCACCCCTCCACTTT. It codes for CASSVSGSPLHF. The variable domain in full, with the rest retrieved from reference TRBV9 and TRBJ1-6, is DSGVTQTPKHLITATGQRVTLRCSPRSGDLSVYWYQQSLDQGLQFLIQYYNGEERAKGNILERFSAQQFPDLHSELNLSSLELGDSALYFCASSVSGSPLHFGNGTRLTVT.

V usage is TRBV29-1 and J usage is TRBJ2-3, with 8 bases matching TRBD2. The V gene end was trimmed by 0 bases and the J gene end by 0 bases; junction bases not matched to a gene: 8. CDR3 size: 17 residues. CDR1 SQVTM and CDR2 ANQGSEA come from the germline V gene. This CDR3 reads CSVEEGSSSGSTDTQYF. The DNA for the CDR3 is TGCAGCGTTGAAGAGGGCTCCTCTAGCGGGAGCACAGATACGCAGTATTTT.

In its sample, this clonotype was seen a few times. The V call is TRBV7-2, the J call TRBJ2-1, with 7 bases that match TRBD1. Losses at the gene ends were 10 bases for V and 0 bases for J; bases not matched to a gene: 6. Per the germline V gene, CDR1 is SGHTA and CDR2 is FQGNSA. The CDR3 has 14 amino acids. The CDR3: CATLRTGSYNEQFF. In DNA, the CDR3 is TGTGCCACCCTGAGGACAGGCTCCTACAATGAGCAGTTCTTC.

This clonotype came up a few times. J is TRBJ2-6 and V is TRBV19; D is unclear. The CDR3 sequence is 13 residues long. Trimming left V 7 bases short and J 4 bases short, with 8 bases between. Germline-derived CDR1 and CDR2 are LNHDA and SQIVND (reference sequence). The CDR3 DNA follows: TGTGCCAGTACCGTCCGGGGGGCCAACGTCCTGACTTTC. This gives the protein CASTVRGANVLTF.

J is TRBJ1-4 and V is TRBV29-1; D is perhaps TRBD1 (6 bases). This CDR3 contains 12 residues. Germline-derived CDR1 and CDR2 are SQVTM and ANQGSEA. Trimming left V 6 bases short and J 8 bases short, with 13 bases between. DNA for the CDR3: TGCAGCGTGAAAAGGGGGGAAGAAAAACTGTTTTTT. This gives the protein CSVKRGEEKLFF. The full variable domain, with the rest looked up from reference TRBV29-1 and TRBJ1-4, is SAVISQKPSRDICQRGTSLTIQCQVDSQVTMMFWYRQQPGQSLTLIATANQGSEATYESGFVIDKFPISRPNLTFSTLTVSNMSPEDSSIYLCSVKRGEEKLFFGSGTQLSVL.

CDR3 in DNA: TGTGCCAGCAGCCCAACAGGGATGGCAACTAATGAAAAACTGTTTTTT. It specifies CASSPTGMATNEKLFF. This rearrangement joins TRBV3-1 to TRBJ1-4; D is possibly TRBD1 (6 bases). Germline V CDR1 and CDR2: LGHDT, YNNKEL (reference sequence). Trimming shortened V by 4 bases and J by 0 bases, and 12 bases separated the two germline ends. This CDR3 region has 16 residues.

A few counts support this clonotype. CDR3 in amino acids: CASSQTGSGEKLFF. The CDR3 DNA reads as TGTGCCAGCAGCCAGACAGGGAGCGGTGAAAAACTGTTTTTT. The chain employs TRBV7-2 and TRBJ1-4; TRBD1 matches 7 bases. V was clipped by 5 bases and J by 7 bases; unmatched bases: 7. Germline V gene data show CDR1 as SGHTA and CDR2 as FQGNSA. CDR3 length: 14 amino acids.